This is a list of T cell receptor beta chains from one sample in a study of spatial heterogeneity in lung cancer. TCRdb re-called the 5' RACE reads through MiXCR, storing one row per CDR3 protein. The sample includes approximately 17,000 distinct CDR3 sequences, around 6.8% seen only once; the top ten take roughly 25%. Here the sequenced sample was lung tumor tissue, taken at surgery. The receptors stem from a male donor with early-stage non-small cell lung cancer. The CDR3 runs from the conserved cysteine through the conserved F or W. D genes are given only for firm matches. Clone size is stated in some rows and not others, as once, few, many or a class when expanded.

v_call: TRBV12-3/TRBV12-4; j_call: TRBJ1-6; d_call: TRBD1; clone_size: medium-sized; cdr3_aa: CASSLGQGLNSPLHF; cdr3_nt: TGTGCCAGCAGTTTGGGACAGGGACTAAATTCACCCCTCCACTTT
v_call: TRBV7-2; j_call: TRBJ1-6; d_call: NA; clone_size: few; cdr3_aa: CASSLEGGKGSPLHF; cdr3_nt: TGTGCCAGCAGCTTAGAGGGGGGGAAGGGGTCACCCCTCCACTTT
v_call: TRBV20-1; j_call: TRBJ2-1; d_call: NA; clone_size: NA; cdr3_aa: CSARGARGWEQFF; cdr3_nt: TGCAGTGCTAGAGGGGCGAGAGGATGGGAGCAGTTCTTC
v_call: TRBV5-1; j_call: TRBJ2-3; d_call: NA; clone_size: few; cdr3_aa: CASSFSGRDTDTQYF; cdr3_nt: TGCGCCAGCAGCTTCTCGGGGAGAGACACAGATACGCAGTATTTT
v_call: TRBV5-1; j_call: TRBJ1-1; d_call: NA; clone_size: many; cdr3_aa: CASSFIRGTEAFF; cdr3_nt: TGCGCCAGCAGCTTTATCCGGGGCACTGAAGCTTTCTTT
v_call: TRBV18; j_call: TRBJ1-3; d_call: NA; clone_size: NA; cdr3_aa: CASSPVSTGNTIYF; cdr3_nt: TGTGCCAGCTCACCGGTTTCAACTGGAAACACCATATATTTT
v_call: TRBV6-6; j_call: TRBJ2-6; d_call: TRBD1; clone_size: NA; cdr3_aa: CASSSPGTASSGANVLTF; cdr3_nt: TGTGCCAGCAGTTCCCCCGGGACAGCGAGCTCTGGGGCCAACGTCCTGACTTTC
v_call: TRBV28; j_call: TRBJ1-5; d_call: NA; clone_size: many; cdr3_aa: CASSSPAGVLPQHF; cdr3_nt: TGTGCCAGCAGCTCCCCGGCGGGGGTACTGCCCCAGCATTTT
v_call: TRBV12-3/TRBV12-4; j_call: TRBJ2-1; d_call: NA; clone_size: few; cdr3_aa: CASMARGAWGSNEQFF; cdr3_nt: TGTGCCAGCATGGCTAGGGGGGCCTGGGGGTCCAATGAGCAGTTCTTC
v_call: TRBV28; j_call: TRBJ1-1; d_call: NA; clone_size: many; cdr3_aa: CASSLGDPQTTTEAFF; cdr3_nt: TGTGCCAGCAGTTTAGGCGATCCTCAGACAACAACTGAAGCTTTCTTT
v_call: TRBV7-9; j_call: TRBJ2-3; d_call: TRBD2; clone_size: few; cdr3_aa: CASSLALAEGDTQYF; cdr3_nt: TGTGCCAGCAGCTTAGCACTAGCGGAGGGAGATACGCAGTATTTT
v_call: TRBV7-8; j_call: TRBJ2-2; d_call: NA; clone_size: many; cdr3_aa: CASSLVGGGRTGELFF; cdr3_nt: TGTGCCAGCAGCTTAGTAGGCGGGGGCCGGACCGGGGAGCTGTTTTTT
v_call: TRBV7-2; j_call: TRBJ2-2; d_call: NA; clone_size: NA; cdr3_aa: CASSLRPSIGELFF; cdr3_nt: TGTGCCAGCAGCTTAAGACCCTCAATCGGGGAGCTGTTTTTT
v_call: TRBV9; j_call: TRBJ2-3; d_call: TRBD1; clone_size: many; cdr3_aa: CASSVVGTGLTDTQYF; cdr3_nt: TGTGCCAGCAGCGTAGTGGGGACAGGTCTCACAGATACGCAGTATTTT
v_call: TRBV20-1; j_call: TRBJ1-1; d_call: NA; clone_size: medium-sized; cdr3_aa: CSARIPRGQNTEAFF; cdr3_nt: TGCAGTGCTAGAATTCCCAGGGGACAGAACACTGAAGCTTTCTTT
v_call: TRBV11-2; j_call: TRBJ1-2; d_call: NA; clone_size: many; cdr3_aa: CASSLDRETGFYGYTF; cdr3_nt: TGTGCCAGCAGCTTAGATCGCGAGACAGGATTCTATGGCTACACCTTC
v_call: TRBV20-1; j_call: TRBJ2-2; d_call: NA; clone_size: medium-sized; cdr3_aa: CSARDAGGFNTGELFF; cdr3_nt: TGCAGTGCTAGAGACGCGGGCGGGTTCAACACCGGGGAGCTGTTTTTT
v_call: TRBV12-3/TRBV12-4; j_call: TRBJ1-6; d_call: NA; clone_size: many; cdr3_aa: CASSLAANSPLHF; cdr3_nt: TGTGCCAGCAGTTTAGCGGCCAATTCACCCCTCCACTTT
v_call: TRBV15; j_call: TRBJ2-2; d_call: NA; clone_size: medium-sized; cdr3_aa: CATMPRGTGELFF; cdr3_nt: TGTGCCACCATGCCTCGAGGGACCGGGGAGCTGTTTTTT
v_call: TRBV2; j_call: TRBJ2-7; d_call: NA; clone_size: few; cdr3_aa: CASNREDYEQYF; cdr3_nt: TGTGCCAGCAACAGGGAGGACTACGAGCAGTACTTC
v_call: TRBV11-2; j_call: TRBJ2-1; d_call: NA; clone_size: NA; cdr3_aa: CASSLVQEQFF; cdr3_nt: TGTGCCAGCAGCTTAGTCCAAGAGCAGTTCTTC
v_call: TRBV20-1; j_call: TRBJ1-5; d_call: NA; clone_size: many; cdr3_aa: CSARTGVGNQPQHF; cdr3_nt: TGCAGTGCCAGGACCGGGGTGGGCAATCAGCCCCAGCATTTT
v_call: TRBV3-1; j_call: TRBJ1-2; d_call: NA; clone_size: many; cdr3_aa: CASSQGGQNYGYTF; cdr3_nt: TGTGCCAGCAGCCAAGGGGGACAAAACTATGGCTACACCTTC
v_call: TRBV5-1; j_call: TRBJ2-7; d_call: NA; clone_size: NA; cdr3_aa: CASSFPAEGSSYEQYF; cdr3_nt: TGCGCCAGCAGCTTCCCGGCGGAGGGTAGCTCCTACGAGCAGTACTTC
v_call: TRBV12-3/TRBV12-4; j_call: TRBJ1-5; d_call: TRBD1; clone_size: NA; cdr3_aa: CASSYRGQNQPQHF; cdr3_nt: TGTGCCAGCAGTTACAGGGGGCAAAATCAGCCCCAGCATTTT
v_call: TRBV6-1; j_call: TRBJ1-2; d_call: NA; clone_size: many; cdr3_aa: CASSEFAQTNYGYTF; cdr3_nt: TGTGCCAGCAGTGAATTCGCACAGACTAACTATGGCTACACCTTC
v_call: TRBV7-9; j_call: TRBJ1-4; d_call: NA; clone_size: once; cdr3_aa: CASSLGVVDKGEKLFF; cdr3_nt: TGTGCCAGCAGCTTAGGAGTCGTGGACAAAGGAGAAAAACTGTTTTTT
v_call: TRBV24-1; j_call: TRBJ1-2; d_call: NA; clone_size: many; cdr3_aa: CATSRGDNYGYTF; cdr3_nt: TGTGCCACCAGTAGAGGGGATAACTATGGCTACACCTTC
v_call: TRBV7-2; j_call: TRBJ2-5; d_call: TRBD2; clone_size: many; cdr3_aa: CASSLGLAGIETQYF; cdr3_nt: TGTGCCAGCAGCTTGGGACTAGCGGGGATAGAGACCCAGTACTTC
v_call: TRBV7-3; j_call: TRBJ1-2; d_call: TRBD1; clone_size: many; cdr3_aa: CASSLLPGQTNYGYTF; cdr3_nt: TGTGCCAGCAGCTTATTACCGGGACAGACTAACTATGGCTACACCTTC
v_call: TRBV28; j_call: TRBJ1-5; d_call: NA; clone_size: NA; cdr3_aa: CASRGSGLEGGTIRWPQHF; cdr3_nt: TGTGCCAGCAGGGGGTCTGGCTTGGAAGGTGGGACGATCCGTTGGCCCCAGCATTTT
v_call: TRBV7-6; j_call: TRBJ2-2; d_call: NA; clone_size: many; cdr3_aa: CASSLNTGFQAGELFF; cdr3_nt: TGTGCCAGCAGCTTAAATACAGGGTTTCAAGCCGGGGAGCTGTTTTTT
v_call: TRBV12-3/TRBV12-4; j_call: TRBJ2-2; d_call: TRBD1; clone_size: medium-sized; cdr3_aa: CASSLRDRVNGELFF; cdr3_nt: TGTGCCAGCAGTTTAAGAGACAGGGTCAACGGGGAGCTGTTTTTT
v_call: TRBV20-1; j_call: TRBJ1-6; d_call: TRBD1; clone_size: many; cdr3_aa: CSAQISRGRGSNSPLHF; cdr3_nt: TGCAGTGCCCAAATTTCCAGGGGGCGAGGGTCGAATTCACCCCTCCACTTT
v_call: TRBV27; j_call: TRBJ2-1; d_call: TRBD2; clone_size: few; cdr3_aa: CASSTSGTSAAGSYNEQFF; cdr3_nt: TGTGCCAGCAGTACCTCCGGGACTAGCGCCGCTGGCTCCTACAATGAGCAGTTCTTC
v_call: TRBV20-1; j_call: TRBJ2-2; d_call: NA; clone_size: NA; cdr3_aa: CSASSGNTGELFF; cdr3_nt: TGCAGTGCTAGTTCCGGGAACACCGGGGAGCTGTTTTTT
v_call: TRBV28; j_call: TRBJ1-1; d_call: NA; clone_size: NA; cdr3_aa: CASSPKGGTEAFF; cdr3_nt: TGTGCCAGCAGTCCTAAAGGGGGCACTGAAGCTTTCTTT
v_call: TRBV3-1; j_call: TRBJ2-2; d_call: TRBD1; clone_size: many; cdr3_aa: CASSPQRQGGTGELFF; cdr3_nt: TGTGCCAGCAGCCCTCAAAGACAGGGTGGAACCGGGGAGCTGTTTTTT
v_call: TRBV7-9; j_call: TRBJ1-2; d_call: NA; clone_size: many; cdr3_aa: CASSFDSRVYGYTF; cdr3_nt: TGTGCCAGCAGCTTCGACAGTCGCGTATATGGCTACACCTTC
v_call: TRBV4-3; j_call: TRBJ1-2; d_call: NA; clone_size: medium-sized; cdr3_aa: CASSATGRVGYGYTF; cdr3_nt: TGCGCCAGCAGCGCCACAGGGCGTGTTGGCTATGGCTACACCTTC
v_call: TRBV29-1; j_call: TRBJ2-5; d_call: TRBD2; clone_size: many; cdr3_aa: CSVGLAIETQYF; cdr3_nt: TGCAGCGTTGGACTAGCAATAGAGACCCAGTACTTC
v_call: TRBV3-1; j_call: TRBJ2-5; d_call: NA; clone_size: NA; cdr3_aa: CASSQVGWGGPQETQYF; cdr3_nt: TGTGCCAGCAGCCAAGTAGGGTGGGGAGGACCTCAAGAGACCCAGTACTTC
v_call: TRBV12-3/TRBV12-4; j_call: TRBJ1-5; d_call: NA; clone_size: many; cdr3_aa: CASSLRLSNQPQHF; cdr3_nt: TGTGCCAGCAGTTTAAGGTTAAGCAATCAGCCCCAGCATTTT
v_call: TRBV7-3; j_call: TRBJ2-2; d_call: NA; clone_size: many; cdr3_aa: CASSQTKVGELFF; cdr3_nt: TGTGCCAGCAGTCAGACTAAAGTGGGGGAGCTGTTTTTT
v_call: TRBV9; j_call: TRBJ2-7; d_call: TRBD2; clone_size: many; cdr3_aa: CASSVASTSGYEQYF; cdr3_nt: TGTGCCAGCAGCGTAGCTAGCACTAGCGGCTACGAGCAGTACTTC
v_call: TRBV3-1; j_call: TRBJ1-1; d_call: TRBD1; clone_size: many; cdr3_aa: CASSQRGVGRGQKAFF; cdr3_nt: TGTGCCAGCAGCCAACGGGGAGTTGGCAGGGGGCAAAAAGCTTTCTTT